The 25 T cell receptor beta chains listed next were all sequenced from one sample in a study of blood T cell repertoires in COVID-19. TCRdb keeps only in-frame clones here, not all; method: immunoSEQ multiplex PCR. Of 150,000 to 200,000 clones detected, around 91% appear once; the ten largest clones hold roughly 0.82%. Sequenced input: PBMCs or T cells enriched from blood (not recorded which). Every receptor here comes from a woman aged 18-29 years who had recovered from COVID-19.

Notes on this clone: Distinct nucleotide sequences in the sample also encode this CDR3. J is TRBJ2-2 and V is TRBV4-1, with 14 bases fitting TRBD2. The germline gives CDR1 MGHRA, CDR2 YSYEKL. This CDR3 contains 18 residues. Trimming took 1 base from V and 4 from J; bases not matched to a gene: 5. CDR3 protein: CASSQGGLAGVGTGELFF. The DNA of the CDR3 is TGCGCCAGCAGCCAAGGGGGACTAGCGGGAGTGGGCACCGGGGAGCTGTTTTTT.

The chain carries TRBV7-9 and TRBJ1-6; the D gene is possibly TRBD1 (6 bases). CDR3 length: 14 residues. Germline CDR1 SEHNR, CDR2 FQNEAQ (reference sequence). V shed 2 bases and J shed 10 bases, with 12 bases lying between them. The chain's CDR3 is CASSLKGEGSPLHF. As DNA, the CDR3 is TGTGCCAGCAGCTTAAAGGGGGAGGGATCACCCCTCCACTTT.

This clone was observed a single time. The rearrangement links TRBV9 to TRBJ2-2; possible D gene TRBD2, 5 bases. The CDR3 has 17 residues. V was clipped by 4 bases and J by 0 bases, with 16 bases between them. The germline V gene encodes CDR1 SGDLS and CDR2 YYNGEE. For the CDR3, the DNA is TGTGCCAGCAGCCCTCATAAGTTCGGGGCGAACACCGGGGAGCTGTTTTTT. Residues: CASSPHKFGANTGELFF. The entire variable domain, with the rest obtained from reference TRBV9 and TRBJ2-2, is as follows: DSGVTQTPKHLITATGQRVTLRCSPRSGDLSVYWYQQSLDQGLQFLIQYYNGEERAKGNILERFSAQQFPDLHSELNLSSLELGDSALYFCASSPHKFGANTGELFFGEGSRLTVL.

The chain couples TRBV7-9 to TRBJ2-1, with 9 positions matching TRBD1. The CDR3 contains 15 residues. Germline lookup yields CDR1 SEHNR and CDR2 FQNEAQ (reference sequence). Trimming took 7 bases from V and 9 from J; bases not matched to a gene: 13. CDR3 loop: CASNIPGTGNGEQFF. DNA of the CDR3: TGTGCCAGCAACATACCCGGGACAGGGAATGGTGAGCAGTTCTTC.

J is TRBJ2-1 and V is TRBV5-1, with 10 bases fitting TRBD1. The ends lost 1 base at V and 2 bases at J; junction bases unmatched: 6. Germline lookup yields CDR1 SGHRS and CDR2 YFSETQ. This CDR3 has 17 residues. CDR3 residues: CASSLMTGTGAYNEQFF. For the CDR3, the DNA is TGCGCCAGCAGCTTGATGACCGGGACAGGGGCCTACAATGAGCAGTTCTTC.

This chain uses TRBV30 with TRBJ2-7, with 7 positions matching TRBD1. Germline V gene data show CDR1 as GTSNPN and CDR2 as SVGIG (reference sequence). The junction had 15 bases not matched to a gene; V was cut back by 5 bases and J by 5 bases. This CDR3 has 15 residues. CDR3 in amino acids: CAWDPGQGVGNEQYF. CDR3 sequence (DNA): TGTGCCTGGGACCCCGGGCAGGGGGTAGGGAACGAGCAGTACTTC.

The chain combines TRBV5-1 with TRBJ1-6; D ambiguous. CDR1 is SGHRS and CDR2 is YFSETQ in the germline V gene. The CDR3 has 14 residues. The V and J ends lost 3 bases and 13 bases respectively, with 17 bases between them. The CDR3: CASSSPGSQFPLHF. Written as DNA, the CDR3 is TGCGCCAGCAGCTCCCCCGGGTCCCAATTTCCCCTCCACTTT.

This clone was counted only a few times. The rearrangement links TRBV28 to TRBJ1-2; no reliable D call. Germline loops: CDR1 MDHEN, CDR2 SYDVKM. Deletions cut 2 bases from V and 0 bases from J, with 13 bases between. There are 16 residues in the CDR3. The CDR3 loop is CASSLKMAAANYGYTF. DNA for the CDR3: TGTGCCAGCAGTTTAAAGATGGCCGCCGCTAACTATGGCTACACCTTC.

CDR3 nucleotide sequence: TGTGCCAGTAGTATAGATATGGGGAGCGGGGAGCTGTTTTTT. It codes for CASSIDMGSGELFF. The chain recombines TRBV19 with TRBJ2-2; TRBD2 is a possible D gene (5 bases). The V gene lost 0 bases and the J gene lost 7 bases, with 9 bases spanning the gap. CDR1 is LNHDA, CDR2 SQIVND, per germline (reference sequence). The CDR3 sequence is 14 residues long.

The chain couples TRBV15 to TRBJ2-1; no definite D call. The germline CDR1 and CDR2 sequences are LNHNV and YYDKDF (reference sequence). The CDR3 runs 17 residues. The V gene lost 0 bases and the J gene lost 3 bases, with 15 bases spanning the gap. DNA for the CDR3: TGTGCCACCAGCAGAGATCCGGTTGCGGCCCTCTACAATGAGCAGTTCTTC. It encodes CATSRDPVAALYNEQFF. Full variable domain (missing parts from reference TRBV15 and TRBJ2-1): DAMVIQNPRYQVTQFGKPVTLSCSQTLNHNVMYWYQQKSSQAPKLLFHYYDKDFNNEADTPDNFQSRRPNTSFCFLDIRSPGLGDTAMYLCATSRDPVAALYNEQFFGPGTRLTVL.

The genes are TRBV28 and TRBJ2-3; TRBD2 matches 10 bases. Per germline, CDR1 MDHEN and CDR2 SYDVKM. Trimming removed 6 bases from V and 7 bases from J; junction bases left unmatched: 10. The CDR3 contains 15 residues. CDR3 residues: CASSHSSGSKHTQYF. As DNA, the CDR3 is TGTGCCAGCAGCCACTCTAGCGGGAGTAAGCATACGCAGTATTTT.

This clone was recorded only once. The rearrangement uses TRBV28 and TRBJ2-7, with D unresolved. CDR1 and CDR2 from the germline V gene are MDHEN and SYDVKM. Trimming removed 6 bases at V and 6 bases at J, with 12 bases between. The length of the CDR3 is 12 residues. The CDR3 DNA reads as TGTGCCAGCAGACCCTCTAGTCCCGAGCAGTACTTC. This gives the protein CASRPSSPEQYF.

V is TRBV18 and J is TRBJ1-1; D might be TRBD1 (6 bases). V shed 4 bases and J shed 9 bases, with 12 bases lying between them. This CDR3 has 12 residues. Germline CDR1 is KGHSH and CDR2 is LQKENI. In DNA, the CDR3 is TGTGCCAGCTCACGACCGCAGGGGAAAGCTTTCTTT. It is translated as CASSRPQGKAFF.

The J gene is TRBJ1-2, the V gene TRBV2; D might be TRBD1 (6 bases). This CDR3 has 14 amino acids. The germline CDR1 and CDR2 sequences are SNHLY and FYNNEI. The V and J ends lost 4 bases and 1 base respectively, with 10 bases between them. CDR3 sequence: CASSGGQLNYGYTF. In DNA form, the CDR3 reads TGTGCCAGCAGTGGAGGACAGCTTAACTATGGCTACACCTTC.

The CDR3 loop reads CASSLSFRVHGYTF. DNA for the CDR3: TGTGCCAGCAGCTTGTCGTTCCGGGTGCATGGCTACACCTTC. This chain uses TRBV5-4 with TRBJ1-2; D unresolved. Between the trimmed V and J ends, which lost 1 base and 6 bases, there was a span of 13 bases. This CDR3 spans 14 amino acids. Germline V CDR1 and CDR2: SGHNT, YYREEE (reference sequence). The whole variable domain, remainder taken from reference TRBV5-4 and TRBJ1-2, is ETGVTQSPTHLIKTRGQQVTLRCSSQSGHNTVSWYQQALGQGPQFIFQYYREEENGRGNFPPRFSGLQFPNYSSELNVNALELDDSALYLCASSLSFRVHGYTFGSGTRLTVV.

The V call is TRBV13, the J call TRBJ2-1, with D unresolved. The V gene lost 3 bases and the J gene lost 4 bases, with 4 bases spanning the gap. CDR1 PRHDT and CDR2 FYEKMQ come from the germline V gene (reference sequence). The CDR3 extends over 12 amino acids. The CDR3 reads CASSFTYNEQFF. CDR3 sequence (DNA): TGTGCCAGCAGCTTTACTTACAATGAGCAGTTCTTC.

This clone was detected once. This chain joins TRBV28 and TRBJ1-5, with D unclear. This CDR3 spans 11 amino acids. Germline CDR1 and CDR2: MDHEN and SYDVKM. Trimming took 5 bases from V and 4 from J, leaving 3 bases between them. The CDR3 nucleotides read TGTGCCAGCAGTCAGAATCAGCCCCAGCATTTT. This translates into CASSQNQPQHF.

This chain joins TRBV4-2 and TRBJ2-1; TRBD1 aligns across 10 bases. Trimming cost V 1 base and J 8 bases; bases outside gene matches: 8. Per germline, CDR1 LGHNA and CDR2 YNFKEQ. The CDR3 contains 16 residues. CDR3 loop: CASSQVLDRGADEQFF. The DNA for the CDR3 is TGTGCCAGCAGCCAAGTATTGGACAGGGGGGCGGATGAGCAGTTCTTC.

The V call is TRBV5-8, the J call TRBJ2-7, with 9 bases aligning to TRBD1. Germline trimming cut 3 bases from V and 7 bases from J; bases unmatched to any gene: 11. This CDR3 has 15 residues. Germline assignment: CDR1 SGHTS and CDR2 YDEGEE. The CDR3 coding sequence is TGTGCCAGCAGCTCCCGGGACAGGGCCGTGAGGGAGCAGTACTTC. Translation gives CASSSRDRAVREQYF.

The chain has TRBV28 and TRBJ2-5; TRBD2 aligns across 8 bases. This CDR3 has 15 residues. J gave up 4 bases and V 5 bases, and 9 bases lay outside the gene matches. CDR1 is MDHEN and CDR2 is SYDVKM in the germline V gene. This chain's CDR3 is CASSPAPAGVETQYF. The DNA for the CDR3 is TGTGCCAGCAGTCCAGCCCCAGCGGGAGTAGAGACCCAGTACTTC.

The rearrangement joins TRBV2 to TRBJ2-2; TRBD1 matches at 8 bases. J lost 1 base, V lost 8 bases, and 0 bases had no gene match. The CDR3 has 13 residues. CDR1 is SNHLY and CDR2 is FYNNEI in the germline V gene. CDR3 amino acids: CASGTGNTGELFF. CDR3 in DNA: TGTGCCAGCGGGACAGGGAACACCGGGGAGCTGTTTTTT. Based on the CDR3 plus reference TRBV2 and TRBJ2-2, the full variable domain is EPEVTQTPSHQVTQMGQEVILRCVPISNHLYFYWYRQILGQKVEFLVSFYNNEISEKSEIFDDQFSVERPDGSNFTLKIRSTKLEDSAMYFCASGTGNTGELFFGEGSRLTVL.

The chain joins TRBV21-1 to TRBJ1-3; the table calls TRBD1, which could not be checked here. TRBV21-1 represents a pseudogene. The CDR3 sequence is 15 residues long. CDR3 in DNA: TGTGCCAGCAGCAAAGTTGGCAGCTCTGGAAACACCATATATTTT. Residues: CASSKVGSSGNTIYF.

V usage is TRBV3-1 (or the pseudogene TRBV3-2) and J usage is TRBJ1-1, with D possibly TRBD1 on 5 matching bases. Germline V gives CDR1 LGHDT, CDR2 YNNKEL (reference sequence). Trimming pared 1 base from V and 6 bases from J, leaving 15 bases between. This CDR3 contains 15 residues. The CDR3 sequence: CASSQGPTGDPEAFF. The CDR3 DNA follows: TGTGCCAGCAGCCAAGGACCCACGGGGGACCCTGAAGCTTTCTTT.

This clone was found once. This sequence joins TRBV11-2 and TRBJ2-3; no clear D gene. V dropped 4 bases and J dropped 2 bases, with 16 bases sitting between them. The CDR3 totals 16 residues. Germline CDR1 and CDR2: SGHAT and FQNNGV. DNA for the CDR3: TGTGCCAGCAGCTCCTCGTATTGGGCCGACACAGATACGCAGTATTTT. It codes for CASSSSYWADTDTQYF.

CDR3 region: CASSLSGVNQPQHF. The CDR3 DNA reads as TGTGCCAGCAGTTTATCAGGGGTCAATCAGCCCCAGCATTTT. The chain employs TRBV27 and TRBJ1-5, with D maybe TRBD1 (5 bases). The germline V and J ends were trimmed by 0 bases and 3 bases, with 6 bases remaining between them. The CDR3 length is 14 residues. Per the germline V gene, CDR1 is MNHEY and CDR2 is SMNVEV (reference sequence).